The 27 T cell receptor beta chains in this list originate from one sample, sequenced in a study of shared clonotypes between healthy human individuals. The assay was immunoSEQ multiplex PCR, and TCRdb's table has in-frame clones only and misses some. The data contain over 700,000 clones, approximately 77% of them seen just once; the ten biggest clones take up approximately 1.7%. The sequenced sample was memory CD4+ T cells sorted from blood. Stated subset: CD45RA-negative fraction. Every receptor here comes from a woman in her 30s in good health.

V and J are TRBV28 and TRBJ2-2, with TRBD1 matching 8 bases. CDR3 length: 15 amino acids. Germline CDR1 MDHEN, CDR2 SYDVKM. V was pared by 5 bases and J by 6 bases, with 8 bases of the junction left unmatched. CDR3 DNA sequence: TGTGCCAGCAGTGCAACTGACAGGGGATCCGGGGAGCTGTTTTTT. Protein: CASSATDRGSGELFF.

The chain carries TRBV5-1 and TRBJ1-2; a weak D match, TRBD1 (5 bases). Germline-derived CDR1 and CDR2 are SGHRS and YFSETQ. Deletions cut 0 bases from V and 8 bases from J, with 14 bases between. This CDR3 spans 14 amino acids. The DNA for the CDR3 is TGCGCCAGCAGCTTGGATTCAGGGCCGGGAGGCTACACCTTC. Translation gives CASSLDSGPGGYTF.

This sequence joins TRBV5-4 and TRBJ1-2; D is possibly TRBD1 (5 bases). The CDR3 has 18 residues. V lost 0 bases to trimming and J lost 3 bases, with 21 bases between them. Germline CDR1 is SGHNT and CDR2 is YYREEE (reference sequence). CDR3 in amino acids: CASSLEARAGTGDYGYTF. The CDR3 coding sequence is TGTGCCAGCAGCTTGGAAGCCAGGGCGGGGACTGGGGACTATGGCTACACCTTC.

The chain joins TRBV19 to TRBJ2-6, with 7 bases that match TRBD2. This CDR3 has 16 residues. Germline-derived CDR1 and CDR2 are LNHDA and SQIVND (reference sequence). Trimming removed 10 bases from V and 1 base from J; junction bases left unmatched: 10. CDR3 nucleotide sequence: TGTGCCACGAGGGGAGGGGTGCGGTCTGGGGCCAACGTCCTGACTTTC. It codes for CATRGGVRSGANVLTF.

CDR3 protein: CASSLAEGDTQYF. CDR3 nucleotides: TGTGCCAGCAGCTTAGCGGAAGGAGATACGCAGTATTTT. The chain has TRBV7-6 and TRBJ2-3, with D unclear. Germline V CDR1 and CDR2: SGHVS, FNYEAQ. V lost 0 bases, J lost 5 bases, and 6 bases lay in between. This CDR3 contains 13 residues.

The chain has TRBV6-5 and TRBJ2-7; 7 bases are a match to TRBD2. With V trimmed by 5 bases and J by 4 bases, 5 bases remained unmatched. The CDR3 spans 13 residues. In germline, CDR1 is MNHEY, CDR2 SVGAGI. CDR3 DNA sequence: TGTGCCAGCAGTCTAGCGGCAACTTACGAGCAGTACTTC. This encodes CASSLAATYEQYF.

This chain uses TRBV18 with TRBJ2-2, with 8 bases matching TRBD2. Germline CDR1 is KGHSH and CDR2 is LQKENI. V lost 3 bases to trimming and J lost 7 bases; unmatched junction nucleotides: 13. This CDR3 has 17 residues. In DNA form, the CDR3 reads TGTGCCAGCTCACCGACTATGGCGGGAGGTCTAGGCGGGGAGCTGTTTTTT. Protein product: CASSPTMAGGLGGELFF.

The chain combines TRBV18 with TRBJ2-7, with 8 nucleotides matching TRBD2. Trimming cost V 3 bases and J 0 bases; bases outside gene matches: 4. Germline V CDR1 and CDR2: KGHSH, LQKENI. This CDR3 contains 15 residues. The DNA of the CDR3 is TGTGCCAGCTCACCGCAGCGGGAGCTCTCCTACGAGCAGTACTTC. Translated: CASSPQRELSYEQYF.

The chain employs TRBV6-1 and TRBJ2-1; 7 bases agree with TRBD2. J gave up 10 bases and V 6 bases, and 9 bases lay outside the gene matches. This CDR3 has 13 amino acids. Per germline, CDR1 MNHNS and CDR2 SASEGT. The CDR3: CASSPQEGGEQFF. CDR3 DNA sequence: TGTGCCAGCAGCCCCCAAGAGGGAGGGGAGCAGTTCTTC.

This sequence joins TRBV14 and TRBJ2-5; weak D call: TRBD1 (5 bases). The tail of the sequence fits TRBJ2-7 better, so the J call may be wrong. The CDR3 length is 19 residues. The germline CDR1 and CDR2 sequences are SGHDN and FVKESK. In DNA form, the CDR3 reads TGTGCCAGCAGCCAAGATTGGGGCCAAGACAGAAAGATCTCCTACGAGCAGTACTTC. Its translation: CASSQDWGQDRKISYEQYF.

V usage is TRBV27 and J usage is TRBJ1-3, with D unclear. Germline V CDR1 and CDR2: MNHEY, SMNVEV (reference sequence). The V and J ends lost 10 bases and 0 bases respectively, with 16 bases between them. The CDR3 is 15 residues long. The CDR3 sequence is CAISPHPSSGNTIYF. The CDR3 bases are TGTGCCATTTCTCCCCATCCAAGCTCTGGAAACACCATATATTTT.

The chain couples TRBV18 to TRBJ2-7, with D maybe TRBD1 (6 bases). Germline-derived CDR1 and CDR2 are KGHSH and LQKENI. This CDR3 is 16 amino acids long. The V end lost 0 bases, the J end lost 2 bases, and 14 bases lay between the germline ends. CDR3 in amino acids: CASSPPSQGSTYEQYF. The CDR3, as DNA: TGTGCCAGCTCACCACCGTCTCAGGGGAGTACCTACGAGCAGTACTTC.

The chain joins TRBV10-3 to TRBJ2-1; TRBD1 aligns across 7 bases. The CDR3 contains 15 residues. J was trimmed by 4 bases and V by 6 bases; bases with no gene match: 9. The germline V gene encodes CDR1 ENHRY and CDR2 SYGVKD. CDR3 in DNA: TGTGCCATCAGCATCGCCGGGACAGATTACAATGAGCAGTTCTTC. Translating gives CAISIAGTDYNEQFF.

The genes are TRBV7-2 and TRBJ1-5; D ambiguous. This CDR3 is 15 amino acids long. The V end was cut by 7 bases, the J end by 5 bases, with 18 bases between. Germline lookup yields CDR1 SGHTA and CDR2 FQGNSA. The CDR3 coding sequence is TGTGCCAGCACCAAAAGCGTCTTAACCGATCAGCCCCAGCATTTT. Amino acids: CASTKSVLTDQPQHF.

The chain employs TRBV7-8 and TRBJ1-5; D uncertain. CDR1 is SGHVS, CDR2 FQNEAQ, per germline. The CDR3 length is 15 residues. V lost 3 bases, J lost 1 base, and 10 bases lay in between. The CDR3 coding sequence is TGTGCCAGCAGCTTCTATGGACCGAGCAATCAGCCCCAGCATTTT. Amino acid sequence: CASSFYGPSNQPQHF.

This clone was seen only a few times. V usage is TRBV5-1 and J usage is TRBJ2-7; D is possibly TRBD1 (6 bases). Germline V gene data show CDR1 as SGHRS and CDR2 as YFSETQ. V was cut by 5 bases and J by 3 bases, with 21 bases left in between. The CDR3 is 16 residues long. In nucleotides, the CDR3 is TGCGCCAGCAGATATACACTAGGGACACCTTTCTACGAGCAGTACTTC. It encodes CASRYTLGTPFYEQYF.

The chain combines TRBV20-1 with TRBJ1-1; no definite D call. The CDR3 is 11 residues long. The V end lost 5 bases, the J end lost 0 bases, and 4 bases lay between the germline ends. Germline V lookup: CDR1 DFQATT, CDR2 SNEGSKA (reference sequence). CDR3 amino acids: CSAPVNTEAFF. CDR3 nucleotides: TGCAGTGCTCCAGTGAACACTGAAGCTTTCTTT.

The DNA of the CDR3 is TGTGCCAGCAGCCACGACAGGGCCCAAGAGACCCAGTACTTC. Translation gives CASSHDRAQETQYF. The V and J genes are TRBV27 and TRBJ2-5, with 7 positions matching TRBD1. The germline CDR1 and CDR2 sequences are MNHEY and SMNVEV (reference sequence). This CDR3 spans 14 amino acids. The J segment lost 1 base and the V segment lost 6 bases, leaving 5 bases of the junction unmatched.

Notes on this clone: One base away lies a much larger clone, so this may be a sequencing read error. Other nucleotide sequences from this sample produce the same CDR3. J is TRBJ2-7 and V is TRBV2; D is unresolved. Germline V gene lookup returns CDR1 SNHLY and CDR2 FYNNEI. CDR3 length equals 11 residues. Trimming left V 5 bases short and J 1 base short, with 3 bases between. The CDR3 bases are TGTGCCAGCAGTTTATCCTACGAGCAGTACTTC. It specifies CASSLSYEQYF.

This CDR3 is CASSTQGLAQPQHF. The CDR3 coding sequence is TGTGCCAGCAGTACACAGGGTTTAGCTCAGCCCCAGCATTTT. The V call is TRBV2, the J call TRBJ1-5; weak D call: TRBD1 (6 bases). The germline V and J ends were trimmed by 5 bases and 6 bases, with 14 bases remaining between them. Germline V gene sequence: CDR1 SNHLY, CDR2 FYNNEI. CDR3 length: 14 residues.

V gene TRBV2 combines with J gene TRBJ2-1; 9 bases agree with TRBD2. The V and J ends lost 0 bases and 8 bases, in that order; junction bases with no gene match: 11. CDR1 is SNHLY and CDR2 is FYNNEI in the germline V gene. This CDR3 comprises 17 residues. This CDR3 is CASSEASGGGRGDEQFF. The CDR3 coding sequence is TGTGCCAGCAGTGAAGCCTCGGGTGGCGGGAGGGGCGATGAGCAGTTCTTC.

Concerning this clone: Other DNA sequences of this sample code for an identical CDR3. The chain carries TRBV5-1 and TRBJ1-2; D ambiguous. Per germline, CDR1 SGHRS and CDR2 YFSETQ. Trimming pared 0 bases from V and 5 bases from J, leaving 5 bases between. This CDR3 is 12 amino acids long. CDR3 sequence (DNA): TGCGCCAGCAGCTTGGACGGGTATGGCTACACCTTC. This encodes CASSLDGYGYTF.

The V and J genes are TRBV18 and TRBJ2-4; 8 bases are shared with TRBD2. The CDR3 consists of 16 residues. The J segment lost 1 base and the V segment lost 2 bases, leaving 4 bases of the junction unmatched. CDR1 is KGHSH and CDR2 is LQKENI in the germline V gene. In DNA, the CDR3 is TGTGCCAGCTCACCAGGAACGGGAGGGGCCAAAAACATTCAGTACTTC. It specifies CASSPGTGGAKNIQYF.

The rearrangement joins TRBV28 to TRBJ2-4, with 9 bases aligning to TRBD1. V lost 4 bases and J lost 0; bases outside the gene matches: 10. Germline loops: CDR1 MDHEN, CDR2 SYDVKM. The CDR3 is 18 amino acids. CDR3 loop: CASSSQGALLLAKNIQYF. Written as DNA, the CDR3 is TGTGCCAGCAGTTCACAGGGGGCATTGTTATTAGCCAAAAACATTCAGTACTTC.

V gene TRBV4-1 combines with J gene TRBJ2-3; 11 bases agree with TRBD2. The CDR3 is made up of 18 amino acids. The V gene end was trimmed by 3 bases and the J gene end by 3 bases; junction bases not matched to a gene: 11. The germline V gene encodes CDR1 MGHRA and CDR2 YSYEKL. CDR3 DNA sequence: TGCGCCAGCAGCCAGAGGGAGGCTAGCGGGAGGACGACAGATACGCAGTATTTT. Protein: CASSQREASGRTTDTQYF.

This clone was picked up many times. The chain employs TRBV7-9 and TRBJ2-1; 9 bases are shared with TRBD2. With 5 bases clipped from V and 4 bases from J, the junction kept 9 bases outside the gene matches. The CDR3 loop spans 16 amino acids. In germline, CDR1 is SEHNR, CDR2 FQNEAQ (reference sequence). CDR3 sequence reads: CASSHDLAGPYNEQFF. CDR3 DNA: TGTGCCAGCAGCCACGACCTAGCGGGACCTTACAATGAGCAGTTCTTC.

This chain connects TRBV29-1 to TRBJ2-7, with 7 bases aligning to TRBD2. This CDR3 has 13 residues. V lost 5 bases to trimming and J lost 6 bases; unmatched junction nucleotides: 10. CDR1 is SQVTM and CDR2 is ANQGSEA in the germline V gene. CDR3 coding DNA: TGCAGCGTTTATATTACGGGAGGAGGCGAGCAGTACTTC. Encoded protein: CSVYITGGGEQYF.